The following is a TCR beta chain sequence with its context. This record comes from a study of blood T cell repertoires in COVID-19. Study-wide background: T cells, B-cell-depleted T cells, or PBMCs supplied cDNA or gDNA.

As processed by the authors: The assay estimated nucleated cells by amplifying reference gene primers. The assay was immunoSEQ multiplex PCR, and TCRdb's table has in-frame clones only and misses some. V, J and clone size are taken as reported in that table, and D and trimming were inferred from the DNA itself. Of some 190,000 clones in the sample, about 85% were seen once. Source material: peripheral blood. The sequence derives from a woman aged 55-70 years with acute or convalescent COVID-19.

The CDR3 nucleotides are TGCGCCAGCAGTGCGCCGGGACTAGTTAAAGATGAGCAGTTCTTC. It specifies CASSAPGLVKDEQFF. This chain uses TRBV10-2 with TRBJ2-1, with 8 bases identical to TRBD2. The J segment lost 8 bases and the V segment lost 4 bases, leaving 10 bases of the junction unmatched. CDR1 is WSHSY and CDR2 is SAAADI in the germline V gene. This CDR3 spans 15 amino acids.